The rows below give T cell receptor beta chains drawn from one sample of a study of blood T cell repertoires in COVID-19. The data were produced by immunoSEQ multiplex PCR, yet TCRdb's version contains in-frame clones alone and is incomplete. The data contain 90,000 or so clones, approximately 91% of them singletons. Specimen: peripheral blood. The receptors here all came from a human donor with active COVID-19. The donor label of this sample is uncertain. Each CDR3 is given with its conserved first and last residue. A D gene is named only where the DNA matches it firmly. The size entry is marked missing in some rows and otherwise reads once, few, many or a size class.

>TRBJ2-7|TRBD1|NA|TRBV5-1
TGCGCCAGCAGCCCGGGGACAGGGGGGACCTACGAGCAGTACTTC
CASSPGTGGTYEQYF
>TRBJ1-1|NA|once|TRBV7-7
TGTGCCAGCAGCGTACAGGTGAACACTGAAGCTTTCTTT
CASSVQVNTEAFF
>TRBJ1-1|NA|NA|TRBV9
TGTGCCAGCAGCGTGCGGACAGTTCCCACTGAAGCTTTCTTT
CASSVRTVPTEAFF
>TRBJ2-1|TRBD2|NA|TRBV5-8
TGTGCCAGCAGCTTATTAGGTCTAGCGGGCGTCTTCTCCTACAATGAGCAGTTCTTC
CASSLLGLAGVFSYNEQFF
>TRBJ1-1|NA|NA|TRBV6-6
TGTGCCAGCAGTTACCTAGCGGGCGCCCCTTTCTTT
CASSYLAGAPFF
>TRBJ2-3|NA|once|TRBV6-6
TGTGCCAGCAGTTACTCTCCGGATACGCAGTATTTT
CASSYSPDTQYF
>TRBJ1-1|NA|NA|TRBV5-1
TGCGCCAGCAGGTCAGGGGTTGAAGCTTTCTTT
CASRSGVEAFF
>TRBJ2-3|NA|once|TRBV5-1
TGCGCCAGCAGCTTAATGACAGATACAGATACGCAGTATTTT
CASSLMTDTDTQYF
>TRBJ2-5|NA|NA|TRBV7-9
TGTGCCAGCAGCTTAAAGCCAGGAGAGACCCAGTACTTC
CASSLKPGETQYF
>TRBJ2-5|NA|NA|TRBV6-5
TGTGCCAGCCGACTAGTGGGAGAGACCCAGTACTTC
CASRLVGETQYF
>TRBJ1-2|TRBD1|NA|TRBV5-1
TGCGCCAGCAGCTTAGGAGGGACAGGGGTCGTTCATGGCTACACCTTC
CASSLGGTGVVHGYTF
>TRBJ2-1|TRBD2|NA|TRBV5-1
TGCGCCAGCAGCATTAGCGGGGGCCGCTACAATGAGCAGTTCTTC
CASSISGGRYNEQFF
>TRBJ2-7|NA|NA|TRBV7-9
TGTGCCAGCAGTCAAACAGCCTCCTACGAGCAGTACTTC
CASSQTASYEQYF
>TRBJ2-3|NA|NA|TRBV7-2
TGTGCCAGCAGCCCCTTGGGGCTTAACACAGATACGCAGTATTTT
CASSPLGLNTDTQYF
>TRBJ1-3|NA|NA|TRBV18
TGTGCCAGCTCACCGGGGAGCTCTGGAAACACCATATATTTT
CASSPGSSGNTIYF
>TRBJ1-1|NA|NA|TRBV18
TGTGCCAGCTCGCCGCCCGACGGGGTGAACACTGAAGCTTTCTTT
CASSPPDGVNTEAFF
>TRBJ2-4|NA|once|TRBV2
TGTGCCAGCAAGGGGCAGACCAAAAACATTCAGTACTTC
CASKGQTKNIQYF
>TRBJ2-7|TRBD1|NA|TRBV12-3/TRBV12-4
TGTGCCAGCAGTCCGACAGGGGGGGGCGAGCAGTACTTC
CASSPTGGGEQYF
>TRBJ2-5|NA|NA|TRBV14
TGTGCCAGCAGCCAGGGGACGGGGGGCGAGACCCAGTACTTC
CASSQGTGGETQYF
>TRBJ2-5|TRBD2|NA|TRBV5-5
TGTGCCAGCAGGTTGAGGAGGGCTAGCGGGGACCAAGAGACCCAGTACTTC
CASRLRRASGDQETQYF
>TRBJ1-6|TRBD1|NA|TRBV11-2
TGTGCCAGCAGTTTGACAGGGGGGAACTCACCCCTCCACTTT
CASSLTGGNSPLHF
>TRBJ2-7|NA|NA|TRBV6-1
TGTGCCAGCAGTGAGTACGGAGGACAGTCCTACGAGCAGTACTTC
CASSEYGGQSYEQYF
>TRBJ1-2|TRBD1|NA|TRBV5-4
TGTGCCAGCAGCTTTGCGTTGGGACAGGGGGATTTTAACTATGGCTACACCTTC
CASSFALGQGDFNYGYTF
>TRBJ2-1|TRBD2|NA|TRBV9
TGTGCCAGCAGCGTGAGCGGGGTCTCCTACAATGAGCAGTTCTTC
CASSVSGVSYNEQFF
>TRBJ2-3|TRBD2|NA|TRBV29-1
TGCAGCGTTGAAGGCGGGGGGCCACCCCCCACAGATACGCAGTATTTT
CSVEGGGPPPTDTQYF
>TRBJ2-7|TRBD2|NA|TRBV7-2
TGTGCCAGCAGTCGCGAGGAACGAGCGGGAGCCCATTACGAGCAGTACTTC
CASSREERAGAHYEQYF
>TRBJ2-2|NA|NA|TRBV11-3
TGTGCCAGCAGCTCAAGGAGGGGGCTAGGCGCCGGGGAGCTGTTTTTT
CASSSRRGLGAGELFF
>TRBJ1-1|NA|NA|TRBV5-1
TGCGCCAGCAGCCCTATACGGACAGAGAACACTGAAGCTTTCTTT
CASSPIRTENTEAFF
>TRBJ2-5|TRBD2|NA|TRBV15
TGTGCCGCCAGCAGAGATGGGTTAAGGAGCGGGGGGCGGGAAGAGACCCAGTACTTC
CAASRDGLRSGGREETQYF
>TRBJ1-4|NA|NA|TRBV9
TGTGCCAGCAGCCCCCGCGGGGGGCAAGAACTGTTTTTT
CASSPRGGQELFF
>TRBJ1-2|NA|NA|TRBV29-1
TGCAGCGTTGTACCGTATGGGGGGGCCTCCAACTATGGCTACACCTTC
CSVVPYGGASNYGYTF
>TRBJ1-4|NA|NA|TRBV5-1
TGCGCCAGCAGTTTTGACGCCAGGGATGAAAAACTGTTTTTT
CASSFDARDEKLFF
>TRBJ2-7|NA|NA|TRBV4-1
TGCGCCAGCAGCCAAGATCGAGTGGGGGCCCTCTACGAGCAGTACTTC
CASSQDRVGALYEQYF
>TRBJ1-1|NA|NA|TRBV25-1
TGTGCCAGCAGTGAATATGAAGGGGACACCGAAGCTTTCTTT
CASSEYEGDTEAFF
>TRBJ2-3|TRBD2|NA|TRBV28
TGTGCCAGCAGTTTGAGAAGCGGGGGGGCCCCAGATACGCAGTATTTT
CASSLRSGGAPDTQYF
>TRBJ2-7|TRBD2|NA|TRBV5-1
TGCGCCAGCAGCCCCAGTGCGGGGGGATCCTACGAGCAGTACTTC
CASSPSAGGSYEQYF
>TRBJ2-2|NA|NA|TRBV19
TGTGCCAGTAGTCCCGGCTACCAGGCCGGGGAGCTGTTTTTT
CASSPGYQAGELFF
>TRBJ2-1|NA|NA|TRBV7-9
TGTGCCAGCAGCTTAATTACTAGCAGCAATGAGCAGTTCTTC
CASSLITSSNEQFF
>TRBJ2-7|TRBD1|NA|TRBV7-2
TGTGCCAGCAGCTTGGACAGGGGAGGCGAGCAGTACTTC
CASSLDRGGEQYF
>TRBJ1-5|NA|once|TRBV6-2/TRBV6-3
TGTGCCAGCAGTTACTGGGGGGGTCAGCCCCAGCATTTT
CASSYWGGQPQHF
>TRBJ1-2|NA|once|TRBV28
TGTGCCAGCGGGGGCGGAGGCCCCTCGGGCTACACCTTC
CASGGGGPSGYTF
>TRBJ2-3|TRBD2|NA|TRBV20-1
TGCAGTGCTAGTGGGGGGATAGCGGGGATCACAGATACGCAGTATTTT
CSASGGIAGITDTQYF
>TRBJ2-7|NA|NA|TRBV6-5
TGTGCCAGCGATTTTACCGTGACAGGTTCCTACGAGCAGTACTTC
CASDFTVTGSYEQYF
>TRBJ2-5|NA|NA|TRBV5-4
TGTGCCAGCAGCTTGGAAGGGAGGCGGGAGACCCAGTACTTC
CASSLEGRRETQYF
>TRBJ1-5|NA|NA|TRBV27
TGTGCCAGCAGTTTCTACGGTGTTCAGCCCCAGCATTTT
CASSFYGVQPQHF
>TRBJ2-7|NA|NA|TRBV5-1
TGCGCCAGCGCAGAGGAGCATCTCTCCTACGAGCAGTACTTC
CASAEEHLSYEQYF
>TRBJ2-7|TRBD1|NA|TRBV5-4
TGTGCCAGCAGCTTGGGGGACAGGGGCCACGAGCAGTACTTC
CASSLGDRGHEQYF
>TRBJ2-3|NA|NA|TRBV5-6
TGTGCCAGCTACCTAGAGGGGGGGCCCACGGATACGCAGTATTTT
CASYLEGGPTDTQYF
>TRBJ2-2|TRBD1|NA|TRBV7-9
TGTGCCAGCAGCCCTAACTCAGGGGGCGGAATCGGGGAGCTGTTTTTT
CASSPNSGGGIGELFF
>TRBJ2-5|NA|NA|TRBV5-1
TGCGCCAGCAGCCCAGGGAAAAAGACCCAGTACTTC
CASSPGKKTQYF
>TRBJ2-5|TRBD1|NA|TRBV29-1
TGCAGCGCTGTTTCGCCCGGACAGGGACTGGTGAACAACGGGGAGACCCAGTACTTC
CSAVSPGQGLVNNGETQYF
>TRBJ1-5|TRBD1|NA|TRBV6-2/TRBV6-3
TGTGCCAGCAGTCACGGACAGGTCCTCTCGACCCAGCATTTT
CASSHGQVLSTQHF
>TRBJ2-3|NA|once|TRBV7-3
TGTGCCAGCAGCTTAACGGCCAGCAGGTTAAGCACAGATACGCAGTATTTT
CASSLTASRLSTDTQYF